These 15 T cell receptor beta chains were sequenced from one sample in a study of T cells after somatic rescue of genetic block. Some clones are missing from TCRdb's copy, which holds only in-frame ones; the method was immunoSEQ multiplex PCR. The sample includes tens of thousands of clones, approximately 91% seen only once; the top ten take approximately 2.7%. Input material: peripheral blood mononuclear cells (PBMCs). These receptors all come from a man younger than 45.

The genes are TRBV2 and TRBJ1-2; D remains ambiguous. This CDR3 region has 13 residues. V dropped 5 bases and J dropped 3 bases, with 10 bases sitting between them. CDR1 and CDR2 from the germline V gene are SNHLY and FYNNEI. Here the CDR3 DNA reads TGTGCCAGCAGTCGTTCGTCCCACTATGGCTACACCTTC. Amino acid sequence: CASSRSSHYGYTF.

Here the CDR3 reads CASSDIGGTDTQYF. CDR3 nucleotide sequence: TGTGCCAGCAGTGATATCGGCGGCACAGATACGCAGTATTTT. The chain joins TRBV6-4 to TRBJ2-3; D gene unclear. Trimming took 3 bases from V and 1 from J, leaving 8 bases between them. Germline CDR1 and CDR2: MRHNA and SNTAGT. This CDR3 has 14 residues.

The chain joins TRBV10-2 to TRBJ2-7; D gene uncertain. The CDR3 has 14 amino acids. V shed 3 bases and J shed 4 bases, with 13 bases lying between them. The germline CDR1 and CDR2 sequences are WSHSY and SAAADI. The CDR3 region is CASSDFETGYEQYF. The CDR3 nucleotides read TGCGCCAGCAGTGATTTCGAGACCGGATACGAGCAGTACTTC.

The rearrangement joins TRBV9 to TRBJ2-7, with D perhaps TRBD2 (6 bases). The V end was cut by 4 bases, the J end by 6 bases, with 17 bases between. CDR3 length: 14 residues. Germline V lookup: CDR1 SGDLS, CDR2 YYNGEE. The CDR3 protein is CASSPGTFTLEQYF. Here the CDR3 DNA reads TGTGCCAGCAGCCCCGGGACTTTCACCCTCGAGCAGTACTTC.

The gene calls are TRBV30 and TRBJ1-5; D not resolved. CDR1 is GTSNPN and CDR2 is SVGIG in the germline V gene (reference sequence). This CDR3 is built from 13 residues. V lost 0 bases and J 4 bases, leaving 7 bases between the germline ends. CDR3 in DNA: TGTGCCTGGAGTGTAATGGGAAATCAGCCCCAGCATTTT. Its translation: CAWSVMGNQPQHF.

The chain uses TRBV18 and TRBJ2-1; TRBD1 matches 12 bases. V shed 8 bases, J shed 7 bases, and the junction held 21 bases outside the gene matches. The V gene's germline CDR1 is KGHSH and CDR2 LQKENI. The CDR3 spans 19 residues. CDR3 in amino acids: CASPRGGTGGTSGTNEQFF. The CDR3 DNA is TGTGCCAGCCCAAGGGGAGGGACAGGGGGCACTAGCGGTACGAATGAGCAGTTCTTC.

V usage is TRBV5-1 and J usage is TRBJ2-2, with D tentatively TRBD1 or TRBD2 (6 bases each). The CDR3 loop spans 15 amino acids. Germline lookup yields CDR1 SGHRS and CDR2 YFSETQ. V was shortened by 0 bases and J by 6 bases, with 12 bases between the two germline ends. CDR3 protein: CASSLVQGRSGELFF. The CDR3 DNA reads TGCGCCAGCAGCTTGGTCCAGGGGAGGTCCGGGGAGCTGTTTTTT. The whole variable domain, remainder taken from reference TRBV5-1 and TRBJ2-2, is KAGVTQTPRYLIKTRGQQVTLSCSPISGHRSVSWYQQTPGQGLQFLFEYFSETQRNKGNFPGRFSGRQFSNSRSEMNVSTLELGDSALYLCASSLVQGRSGELFFGEGSRLTVL.

The sample holds one count of this clone. The gene calls are TRBV15 and TRBJ2-7; no clear D gene. V was pared by 0 bases and J by 9 bases, with 9 bases between. CDR3 length: 12 residues. Germline CDR1 reads LNHNV; CDR2 reads YYDKDF (reference sequence). The CDR3 is CATSRDLQRQYF. CDR3 DNA sequence: TGTGCCACCAGCAGAGATCTGCAGAGGCAGTACTTC.

V and J are TRBV9 and TRBJ2-1; 14 bases agree with TRBD2. Germline CDR1 SGDLS, CDR2 YYNGEE. The CDR3 loop spans 19 amino acids. V lost 4 bases and J lost 0; bases outside the gene matches: 9. CDR3 protein: CASSSHAGTSGSSYNEQFF. The DNA for the CDR3 is TGTGCCAGCAGCTCTCATGCCGGGACTAGCGGGAGCTCCTACAATGAGCAGTTCTTC.

This chain uses TRBV6-5 with TRBJ2-2; D not certain. The CDR3 sequence is 14 residues long. The germline V gene has CDR1 MNHEY and CDR2 SVGAGI. Trimming left V 5 bases short and J 8 bases short, with 15 bases between. Here the CDR3 reads CASSPRPPAGELFF. The DNA for the CDR3 is TGTGCCAGCAGTCCCCGGCCCCCGGCGGGGGAGCTGTTTTTT.

The chain recombines TRBV28 with TRBJ2-5; D uncertain. This CDR3 spans 11 amino acids. Germline V gene lookup returns CDR1 MDHEN and CDR2 SYDVKM. V gave up 4 bases and J gave up 5 bases, with 5 bases separating them. CDR3 residues: CASSSLETQYF. The CDR3 coding sequence is TGTGCCAGCAGTTCACTGGAGACCCAGTACTTC.

V and J are TRBV7-2 and TRBJ1-2; D perhaps matches TRBD1 (5 bases). This CDR3 has 12 residues. The ends were cut back, 1 base at V and 8 bases at J, with 8 bases in the middle. Germline V gives CDR1 SGHTA, CDR2 FQGNSA. The CDR3 DNA reads as TGTGCCAGCAGCTTAGAAGGGGAGGGCTACACCTTC. This gives the protein CASSLEGEGYTF.

V and J are TRBV7-2 and TRBJ2-7, with D possibly TRBD1 on 6 matching bases. Trimming removed 5 bases from V and 2 bases from J, with 16 bases in between. This CDR3 is built from 15 residues. Germline V gene lookup returns CDR1 SGHTA and CDR2 FQGNSA. The CDR3 spells CASSANRDTTYEQYF. The CDR3 DNA is TGTGCCAGCAGCGCAAATCGGGACACCACCTACGAGCAGTACTTC.

The chain joins TRBV5-1 to TRBJ2-5; D is unresolved. The V and J ends lost 0 bases and 0 bases respectively, with 9 bases between them. Germline V gene lookup returns CDR1 SGHRS and CDR2 YFSETQ. This CDR3 is 15 amino acids long. DNA for the CDR3: TGCGCCAGCAGCTTGGTCCCAGCTAACCAAGAGACCCAGTACTTC. It encodes CASSLVPANQETQYF.

The rearrangement uses TRBV7-2 and TRBJ2-7; 8 nucleotides match TRBD1. Trimming cost V 1 base and J 5 bases; bases outside gene matches: 13. The germline gives CDR1 SGHTA, CDR2 FQGNSA. CDR3 size: 17 residues. DNA for the CDR3: TGTGCCAGCAGCTTAGACTGGGGTGGACAGGGTAGGAACGAGCAGTACTTC. It translates to CASSLDWGGQGRNEQYF.